The 21 T cell receptor beta chains in this list originate from one sample, sequenced in a study of T cells in Graves' hyperthyroidism and ophthalmopathy. Template material for amplifying TCR beta CDR3 regions consisted of RNA transcripts. HTBI primers drove first-round RT-PCR of the TCR CDR3. TCRdb re-called the multiplex PCR reads through MiXCR, storing one row per CDR3 protein. The sample lists 350,000 to 400,000 distinct CDR3 sequences, roughly 13% occurring once. The sequenced sample consisted of blood. These receptors were collected from a woman aged 55-69 years with Graves' hyperthyroidism.

This clonotype was found a few times. The chain employs TRBV30 and TRBJ2-5, with 7 bases identical to TRBD2. Germline V gene lookup returns CDR1 GTSNPN and CDR2 SVGIG (reference sequence). This CDR3 is 13 amino acids long. The V segment lost 2 bases and the J segment 1 base; nucleotides outside the gene matches: 1. CDR3 nucleotides: TGTGCCTGGAGTCGGGGGGTCCAAGAGACCCAGTACTTC. It translates to CAWSRGVQETQYF.

This clonotype was picked up many times. CDR3 DNA sequence: TGTGCCAGCAGCCCGACAGGGGCGAGGAACACTGAAGCTTTCTTT. It yields the protein CASSPTGARNTEAFF. The chain links TRBV6-1 to TRBJ1-1, with 8 bases aligning to TRBD1. The V and J ends lost 6 bases and 1 base, in that order; junction bases with no gene match: 7. Germline V lookup: CDR1 MNHNS, CDR2 SASEGT. The CDR3 has 15 amino acids.

The J gene is TRBJ2-1, the V gene TRBV10-3, with TRBD2 identical over 11 bases. This CDR3 contains 16 residues. The ends lost 0 bases at V and 5 bases at J; junction bases unmatched: 3. The germline V gene has CDR1 ENHRY and CDR2 SYGVKD. The CDR3 sequence: CAISESPSGRHNEQFF. DNA of the CDR3: TGTGCCATCAGTGAGTCTCCTAGCGGGAGGCACAATGAGCAGTTCTTC.

This chain uses TRBV5-1 with TRBJ2-1; possibly TRBD2 for D (6 bases). TRBJ2-7 matches the DNA end more closely, so the J call is doubtful. CDR1 SGHRS and CDR2 YFSETQ come from the germline V gene. This CDR3 region has 14 residues. DNA for the CDR3: TGCGCCAGCAGCTTACAGCGGGTGAGCGGTGAGCAGTACTTC. The encoded protein is CASSLQRVSGEQYF.

The rearrangement joins TRBV19 to TRBJ2-5; D gene uncertain. The V gene's germline CDR1 is LNHDA and CDR2 SQIVND (reference sequence). The CDR3 spans 14 residues. V shed 4 bases and J shed 1 base, with 10 bases lying between them. CDR3 protein: CASSSGEPQETQYF. The DNA for the CDR3 is TGTGCCAGTAGTAGTGGAGAACCCCAAGAGACCCAGTACTTC.

This clonotype has just a few counts. The V and J genes are TRBV30 and TRBJ1-2, with D perhaps TRBD1 (5 bases). The ends were cut back, 4 bases at V and 0 bases at J, with 15 bases in the middle. Germline V gene sequence: CDR1 GTSNPN, CDR2 SVGIG (reference sequence). The CDR3 has 15 residues. The CDR3 is CAWTKDSLANYGYTF. DNA for the CDR3: TGTGCCTGGACAAAAGACAGTTTAGCTAACTATGGCTACACCTTC.

In this sample, this clonotype turned up many times. This rearrangement joins TRBV12-3 or TRBV12-4 to TRBJ2-1, with D unclear. This CDR3 is built from 15 residues. V shed 5 bases and J shed 0 bases, with 11 bases lying between them. The CDR3 DNA is TGTGCCAGCAGTGTAGGGTGGAGCTCCTACAATGAGCAGTTCTTC. Protein: CASSVGWSSYNEQFF.

This clonotype was detected ten times or more. The V and J genes are TRBV7-6 and TRBJ1-1, with 9 bases aligning to TRBD1. The CDR3 loop spans 14 amino acids. The trim removed 5 bases at V and 6 bases at J, leaving 7 bases unmatched. Germline lookup yields CDR1 SGHVS and CDR2 FNYEAQ. CDR3 nucleotides: TGTGCCAGCAGCCCAGGGACAGGGAAGTCTGAAGCTTTCTTT. Translated: CASSPGTGKSEAFF.

Comments on this clonotype: A single base separates this from a much larger clone, so it may be a read error. The chain links TRBV20-1 to TRBJ2-1; TRBD2 matches at 13 bases. The CDR3 is made up of 17 amino acids. Trimming removed 6 bases from V and 2 bases from J; junction bases left unmatched: 10. Germline V CDR1 and CDR2: DFQATT, SNEGSKA (reference sequence). CDR3 protein: CSAPGLAGTSTYNEQFF. The DNA of the CDR3 is TGCAGTGCCCCGGGACTAGCGGGGACAAGCACCTACAATGAGCAGTTCTTC.

There are many counts of this clonotype. The chain joins TRBV24-1 to TRBJ2-1, with D perhaps matching TRBD1 (6 bases). Germline V gene data show CDR1 as KGHDR and CDR2 as SFDVKD. The CDR3 loop spans 19 amino acids. The ends were cut back, 1 base at V and 0 bases at J, with 18 bases in the middle. The CDR3 nucleotides read TGTGCCACCAGTGATTTAACCTCAGGGGTTGGGCGCTCCTACAATGAGCAGTTCTTC. This translates into CATSDLTSGVGRSYNEQFF.

This clonotype has at least ten counts. V is TRBV11-2 and J is TRBJ2-1; D gene ambiguous. Germline V lookup: CDR1 SGHAT, CDR2 FQNNGV. There are 12 residues in the CDR3. V shed 1 base and J shed 10 bases, with 8 bases lying between them. This CDR3 reads CASSLVPVEQFF. DNA for the CDR3: TGTGCCAGCAGCTTAGTCCCCGTCGAGCAGTTCTTC.

To note about this clonotype: A junction end diverges from the germline sequence, so it may reflect a read error. The J gene is TRBJ2-3, the V gene TRBV18; possibly TRBD1 or TRBD2 for D (6 bases each). Germline CDR1 KGHSH, CDR2 LQKENI. The CDR3 has 15 residues. The CDR3 sequence: CASPPLTRGTDTQYF. The CDR3 DNA reads TGTGCCAGCCCACCCCTGACTAGGGGGACAGATACGCAGTATTTT.

This clonotype was recorded at least ten times. V usage is TRBV5-5 and J usage is TRBJ2-5; D remains unclear. The length of the CDR3 is 15 residues. Germline CDR1 and CDR2: SGHKS and YYEKEE (reference sequence). V dropped 0 bases and J dropped 4 bases, with 13 bases sitting between them. CDR3 region: CASSLGFGPGETQYF. The CDR3 DNA sequence: TGTGCCAGCAGCTTGGGATTCGGACCGGGAGAGACCCAGTACTTC.

This rearrangement joins TRBV19 to TRBJ1-3; D is uncertain. CDR1 is LNHDA, CDR2 SQIVND, per germline (reference sequence). The CDR3 totals 16 residues. Trimming pared 1 base from V and 0 bases from J, leaving 10 bases between. This CDR3 is CASSIGQAGSGNTIYF. CDR3 bases: TGTGCCAGTAGTATAGGGCAGGCCGGCTCTGGAAACACCATATATTTT. Supplemented by reference TRBV19 and TRBJ1-3, the full variable domain reads DGGITQSPKYLFRKEGQNVTLSCEQNLNHDAMYWYRQDPGQGLRLIYYSQIVNDFQKGDIAEGYSVSREKKESFPLTVTSAQKNPTAFYLCASSIGQAGSGNTIYFGEGSWLTVV.

Details on this clonotype: Germline and junction disagree at one end, which may indicate a read error. CDR3 sequence: CASSWDRGNSPPHF. In DNA form, the CDR3 reads TGTGCCAGCAGTTGGGACAGGGGCAATTCACCCCCCCACTTT. This rearrangement joins TRBV5-4 to TRBJ1-6; 10 bases line up with TRBD1. CDR1 SGHNT and CDR2 YYREEE come from the germline V gene (reference sequence). This CDR3 region has 14 residues.

V usage is TRBV19 and J usage is TRBJ2-5; D is perhaps TRBD1 or TRBD2 (5 bases each). Per germline, CDR1 LNHDA and CDR2 SQIVND (reference sequence). The CDR3 loop spans 13 amino acids. The V and J ends lost 4 bases and 6 bases respectively, with 12 bases between them. The CDR3 region has the DNA TGTGCCAGTAGTAATGAGGGGATGAAGACCCAGTACTTC. Translated: CASSNEGMKTQYF.

This clonotype was seen a few times. The chain joins TRBV29-1 to TRBJ2-1, with D possibly matching TRBD1 (6 bases). Germline CDR1 and CDR2: SQVTM and ANQGSEA. The CDR3 is 13 residues long. The V and J ends lost 4 bases and 5 bases respectively, with 12 bases between them. The CDR3 nucleotides are TGCAGCGTTGCTACAGGGTTGGACAATGAGCAGTTCTTC. Its translation is CSVATGLDNEQFF.

This clonotype appeared many times. The gene calls are TRBV10-3 and TRBJ2-4; TRBD1 is a possible D gene (5 bases). CDR1 is ENHRY and CDR2 is SYGVKD in the germline V gene. Between the trimmed V and J ends, which lost 4 bases and 6 bases, there was a span of 10 bases. The CDR3 has 13 residues. The CDR3 sequence: CAISANQGNIQYF. The CDR3 DNA reads TGTGCCATCAGTGCTAACCAGGGAAACATTCAGTACTTC.

This clonotype was seen many times. V is TRBV18 and J is TRBJ2-5, with 12 positions matching TRBD1. The CDR3 length is 16 residues. Germline-derived CDR1 and CDR2 are KGHSH and LQKENI. J lost 5 bases, V lost 3 bases, and 7 bases had no gene match. CDR3 sequence: CASSPTGTGGVETQYF. The CDR3 region has the DNA TGTGCCAGCTCACCGACTGGGACAGGGGGCGTCGAGACCCAGTACTTC. The full variable domain, its missing parts supplied by reference TRBV18 and TRBJ2-5, is NAGVMQNPRHLVRRRGQEARLRCSPMKGHSHVYWYRQLPEEGLKFMVYLQKENIIDESGMPKERFSAEFPKEGPSILRIQQVVRGDSAAYFCASSPTGTGGVETQYFGPGTRLLVL.

J is TRBJ2-1 and V is TRBV6-2 or TRBV6-3, with D hard to call. The CDR3 covers 15 residues. Trimming left V 5 bases short and J 0 bases short, with 11 bases between. Germline lookup yields CDR1 MNHEY and CDR2 SVGEGT. CDR3 protein: CASSDVRSSYNEQFF. CDR3 coding DNA: TGTGCCAGCAGTGACGTACGGAGCTCCTACAATGAGCAGTTCTTC.

This chain links TRBV5-1 with TRBJ1-2, with D unresolved. V shed 3 bases and J shed 2 bases, with 8 bases lying between them. CDR3 length equals 13 residues. Looked up from germline, CDR1 is SGHRS and CDR2 is YFSETQ. CDR3 loop: CASSYFQNYGYTF. The CDR3 DNA reads as TGCGCCAGCAGCTATTTTCAGAACTATGGCTACACCTTC.